This T cell receptor (beta chain) was recovered during a study of early stage breast cancer tumors. General study results and limits: Most shared enriched TCRB sequences were commonly generated ones.

Data came from immunoSEQ multiplex PCR; TCRdb stores just in-frame clones and leaves some out. The data hold fewer than 75,000 clones, with 60% to 85% observed a single time. With regard to this clone: What it recognizes is unknown.

Per the germline V gene, CDR1 is SGHNT and CDR2 is YYREEE (reference sequence). The CDR3 is 14 residues long. V lost 4 bases and J 3 bases, leaving 13 bases between the germline ends. The chain employs TRBV5-4 and TRBJ2-5; D may match TRBD1 or TRBD2 (5 bases each). Material: blood. The sequence derives from a person in their thirties with breast cancer. As DNA, the CDR3 is TGTGCCAGCAGCAACGACAGAGGGGAAGAGACCCAGTACTTC. This translates into CASSNDRGEETQYF.